Listed below are T cell receptor beta chains from one sample, sequenced in a study of tumor-infiltrating lymphocytes in primary liver carcinoma. Each CDR3 protein is one row after TCRdb ran MiXCR on the multiplex PCR reads. Here the sample spans fewer than 250,000 distinct CDR3 sequences, around four fifths being singletons. Material for sequencing was tumor tissue from primary liver carcinoma. The receptor set was obtained from a man aged 40-50 years with primary liver carcinoma and hepatitis B virus infection. CDR3s include the opening cysteine and the closing phenylalanine or tryptophan. The order of the fields is V gene, D gene, clone size, J gene, CDR3 DNA, CDR3 protein. D genes are given only for firm matches. Only part of the rows carry a size: once, few, many, or a class if the clone is expanded.

v_gene: TRBV12-3/TRBV12-4
d_gene: TRBD2
abundance: NA
j_gene: TRBJ2-3
CDR3nt: TGTGCCAGCAGCCCCCCCCTAGCGGAAGGTCGAAGCACGGATACGCAGTATTTT
CDR3aa: CASSPPLAEGRSTDTQYF

v_gene: TRBV6-1
d_gene: TRBD1
abundance: once
j_gene: TRBJ2-4
CDR3nt: TGTGCCAGCAGTGTCACAGGGGGGTTCGGCAAAAACATTCAGTGGTTC
CDR3aa: CASSVTGGFGKNIQWF

v_gene: TRBV11-2
d_gene: NA
abundance: NA
j_gene: TRBJ1-5
CDR3nt: TGTGCCAGCAGTTTAGTAGGGGCAACGGGGAGCAATCAGCCCCAGCATTTT
CDR3aa: CASSLVGATGSNQPQHF

v_gene: TRBV30
d_gene: NA
abundance: NA
j_gene: TRBJ1-1
CDR3nt: TGTGCCTGGAATCCGTCCACATACATTGAAGCTTTCTTT
CDR3aa: CAWNPSTYIEAFF

v_gene: TRBV29-1
d_gene: NA
abundance: NA
j_gene: TRBJ1-2
CDR3nt: TGCAGCGTCCTCCCTAACATGGACATGAATGGCTACACCTTC
CDR3aa: CSVLPNMDMNGYTF

v_gene: TRBV7-9
d_gene: NA
abundance: NA
j_gene: TRBJ1-1
CDR3nt: TGTGTCAGCAGATGGGATAACACTGAAGCTTCCTTT
CDR3aa: CVSRWDNTEASF

v_gene: TRBV5-4
d_gene: NA
abundance: NA
j_gene: TRBJ1-1
CDR3nt: TGTGACAGCAGAATAGTGTTGAACACTGAAGCTTTCTTT
CDR3aa: CDSRIVLNTEAFF

v_gene: TRBV13
d_gene: NA
abundance: NA
j_gene: TRBJ1-2
CDR3nt: TGTGCCATCAGCTTAAACAGGGACTATGGCTATACATTC
CDR3aa: CAISLNRDYGYTF

v_gene: TRBV6-1
d_gene: NA
abundance: medium-sized
j_gene: TRBJ2-7
CDR3nt: TGTGCCAGCAGTGAAGCGCGGGTTTCCTACGAGCAGTACTTC
CDR3aa: CASSEARVSYEQYF

v_gene: TRBV6-2/TRBV6-3
d_gene: TRBD1
abundance: once
j_gene: TRBJ2-5
CDR3nt: TGTGCCAGCAGGACAGGGTGGGAGACCCAGTATTTC
CDR3aa: CASRTGWETQYF

v_gene: TRBV5-5
d_gene: TRBD1
abundance: NA
j_gene: TRBJ1-5
CDR3nt: TGTGCTAGCAGCTTGGGACAGACGTTTAGCAATCAGCCCCAGCATTTT
CDR3aa: CASSLGQTFSNQPQHF

v_gene: TRBV5-1
d_gene: NA
abundance: NA
j_gene: TRBJ1-1
CDR3nt: TGCGCCAGCAGCGCCGTAAGGGGCTATACTGAAGCTTTCTTT
CDR3aa: CASSAVRGYTEAFF

v_gene: TRBV4-3
d_gene: NA
abundance: NA
j_gene: TRBJ2-7
CDR3nt: TGCGCCAGCAGCCAAGACTATTCCTACGGGCAATACTTC
CDR3aa: CASSQDYSYGQYF

v_gene: TRBV5-4
d_gene: TRBD1
abundance: NA
j_gene: TRBJ2-6
CDR3nt: TGTGCTAGCAGCGAGGACAGGGTGGCCTCTGGGGTCAACGTCCTGACTTTC
CDR3aa: CASSEDRVASGVNVLTF

v_gene: TRBV11-2
d_gene: NA
abundance: once
j_gene: TRBJ2-3
CDR3nt: TGTGCCAGCAGCCCCCCGGACCAAGCAGATACGCAGTATTTT
CDR3aa: CASSPPDQADTQYF

v_gene: TRBV6-2/TRBV6-3
d_gene: TRBD2
abundance: once
j_gene: TRBJ2-4
CDR3nt: TGTGCCAGCAGTTACAGGATTAGCGGGGTTGCCAAAAACATTCAGTACTTC
CDR3aa: CASSYRISGVAKNIQYF

v_gene: TRBV5-4
d_gene: NA
abundance: once
j_gene: TRBJ2-5
CDR3nt: TGTGCCAGCAGTCCACCACAGGTGGGGGAGACCCTGTACTTC
CDR3aa: CASSPPQVGETLYF

v_gene: TRBV29-1
d_gene: TRBD2
abundance: NA
j_gene: TRBJ2-1
CDR3nt: TGCAGCGTTGTATTGATTAGCGGGATAAATGAGCCGTTCTTC
CDR3aa: CSVVLISGINEPFF

v_gene: TRBV7-8
d_gene: TRBD2
abundance: NA
j_gene: TRBJ2-7
CDR3nt: TGTGCCAGCGGCTTTACTAGCGTCTACGAACAGTACTTC
CDR3aa: CASGFTSVYEQYF

v_gene: TRBV6-9
d_gene: NA
abundance: NA
j_gene: TRBJ2-3
CDR3nt: TGTGCCAGCAGTTTAACCGGGAGAGACACCACAGATTCGCAGTATTTT
CDR3aa: CASSLTGRDTTDSQYF

v_gene: TRBV29-1
d_gene: TRBD2
abundance: NA
j_gene: TRBJ2-2
CDR3nt: TGCAGCGTTGGGACTAGCAGGGCGAACACCGGGGAGCTTTTTTTT
CDR3aa: CSVGTSRANTGELFF

v_gene: TRBV6-1
d_gene: TRBD1
abundance: NA
j_gene: TRBJ1-5
CDR3nt: TGTGACAGCAGAATAGACAGGGCTTATAGCAATCAGTCCCAGCATTTT
CDR3aa: CDSRIDRAYSNQSQHF

v_gene: TRBV6-6
d_gene: NA
abundance: NA
j_gene: TRBJ1-6
CDR3nt: TGTGCCATCAAGAGTTCCTATAATTCACCCCTCCACTTT
CDR3aa: CAIKSSYNSPLHF

v_gene: TRBV11-2
d_gene: TRBD2
abundance: NA
j_gene: TRBJ2-1
CDR3nt: TGTGCCAGCAGCCCACGACCACTAGCGGGAGATAGCCATGAGCAGTTCTTC
CDR3aa: CASSPRPLAGDSHEQFF